The T cell receptor (beta chain) under discussion was sequenced for a study of siplizumab effects on memory and regulatory T cells. Findings and limits, study-wide: Roughly 80-96% of proliferating CD4+ or CD8+ clones lacked a naive or memory phenotype that could be assigned. Naive T cells seemed more diverse than memory cells; they also seemed major alloresponse contributors.

A word on this clone: Its antigen is undetermined.

The CDR3 is 13 amino acids. The germline CDR1 and CDR2 sequences are SNHLY and FYNNEI. Trimming took off 4 bases at V and 2 bases at J, with 9 bases between the two ends. Clones were sequenced by immunoSEQ multiplex PCR, and TCRdb holds only the in-frame ones, with some missing. This table has around 100,000 clones, around nine tenths appearing once. The genes are TRBV2 and TRBJ2-7; D is unresolved. This clonotype was sampled from a human donor in good health. The sample consisted of non-Treg CD4+ T cells sorted from blood. DNA for the CDR3: TGTGCCAGCAGTGGGGCAGTCACCTACGAGCAGTACTTC. Its protein is CASSGAVTYEQYF.